These T cell receptor beta chains were read from a single sample in a study of liver allograft versus peripheral blood T cells. Using its own MiXCR run on the reads, TCRdb lists one record per CDR3 protein. The table records 1,200 or so distinct CDR3 sequences, roughly 15% of them present only once. These receptors originate from a human patient who had a liver transplant. Part of the T cells may come from the graft donor. CDR3s include the opening cysteine and the closing phenylalanine or tryptophan. A D gene is named only where the DNA matches it firmly. Only part of the rows carry a size: once, few, many, or a class if the clone is expanded.

D gene | J gene | clone size | V gene | CDR3 protein | CDR3 DNA
TRBD2 | TRBJ2-5 | NA | TRBV28 | CASSLTSGSRQTQYF | TGTGCCAGCAGTTTGACTAGCGGGAGCCGGCAGACCCAGTACTTC
NA | TRBJ1-1 | medium-sized | TRBV29-1 | CSGLDGGGTEAFF | TGCAGCGGTTTAGACGGCGGCGGGACTGAAGCTTTCTTT
NA | TRBJ2-7 | NA | TRBV19 | CASRRQGASGVYEQYF | TGTGCCAGTAGAAGGCAGGGGGCTAGCGGGGTCTACGAGCAGTACTTC
NA | TRBJ2-1 | medium-sized | TRBV7-2 | CASSVRISDEQFF | TGTGCCAGCAGCGTTCGTATTAGTGATGAGCAGTTCTTC
NA | TRBJ1-1 | medium-sized | TRBV10-3 | CAISESGNRDTEAFF | TGTGCCATCAGTGAGTCGGGGAATAGGGACACTGAAGCTTTCTTT
NA | TRBJ1-1 | few | TRBV7-9 | CASSTPWTEAFF | TGTGCCAGCAGCACACCTTGGACTGAAGCTTTCTTT
TRBD1 | TRBJ1-4 | large | TRBV28 | CASQGGNNEKLFF | TGTGCCAGCCAGGGGGGCAACAATGAAAAACTGTTTTTT
NA | TRBJ1-5 | medium-sized | TRBV20-1 | CSATQGYSNQPQHF | TGCAGTGCTACACAGGGATATAGCAATCAGCCCCAGCATTTT
TRBD2 | TRBJ2-5 | medium-sized | TRBV10-3 | CATRLGLAGGPRRETQYF | TGTGCCACTCGACTCGGACTAGCGGGAGGGCCGAGGAGAGAGACCCAGTACTTC
NA | TRBJ1-4 | large | TRBV20-1 | CSASGRGLEKLFF | TGCAGTGCCAGTGGGAGAGGGCTTGAAAAACTGTTTTTT
NA | TRBJ1-6 | large | TRBV6-1 | CASSAPGNSPLHF | TGTGCCAGCAGTGCTCCAGGAAATTCACCCCTCCACTTT
TRBD2 | TRBJ2-2 | few | TRBV30 | CAWSQGLASTGELFF | TGTGCCTGGAGTCAGGGACTAGCTTCCACCGGGGAGCTGTTTTTT
NA | TRBJ1-3 | medium-sized | TRBV20-1 | CSARNGNSGNTIYF | TGCAGTGCTAGAAACGGTAACTCTGGAAACACCATATATTTT
NA | TRBJ2-5 | few | TRBV10-3 | CAISGDRSVGLAQYF | TGTGCCATCAGTGGAGACAGGTCCGTCGGGTTGGCCCAGTACTTC
NA | TRBJ2-7 | medium-sized | TRBV30 | CAWSVSIYYEQYF | TGTGCCTGGAGTGTGTCAATTTACTACGAGCAGTACTTC
NA | TRBJ1-3 | hyperexpanded | TRBV10-3 | CAISQGLSGNTIYF | TGTGCCATTAGCCAGGGACTCTCTGGAAACACCATATATTTT
TRBD1 | TRBJ1-6 | large | TRBV28 | CASRGQGNSPLHF | TGTGCCAGCAGAGGACAGGGAAATTCACCCCTCCACTTT
NA | TRBJ2-7 | large | TRBV7-2 | CASSLQRFSYEQYF | TGTGCCAGCAGCTTGCAGCGGTTCTCCTACGAGCAGTACTTC
TRBD2 | TRBJ2-1 | medium-sized | TRBV20-1 | CSADLGLAGGKPYNEQFF | TGCAGTGCAGATCTGGGACTAGCGGGAGGCAAACCCTACAATGAGCAGTTCTTC
TRBD1 | TRBJ1-4 | medium-sized | TRBV28 | CASGLTGSFEKLFF | TGTGCCAGCGGCCTGACAGGGAGCTTTGAAAAACTGTTTTTT
TRBD1 | TRBJ2-7 | large | TRBV29-1 | CSVAQRDRTYEQYF | TGCAGCGTCGCACAACGGGACAGGACCTACGAGCAGTACTTC
TRBD1 | TRBJ2-7 | medium-sized | TRBV7-2 | CASSLSPGTASYEQYF | TGTGCCAGCAGCTTATCGCCCGGGACAGCTTCCTACGAGCAGTACTTC
NA | TRBJ1-4 | medium-sized | TRBV20-1 | CSARSWDNEKLFF | TGCAGTGCTAGGAGTTGGGATAATGAAAAACTGTTTTTT
NA | TRBJ1-5 | large | TRBV6-5 | CASRLGAGRDQPQHF | TGTGCCAGCAGACTAGGCGCAGGAAGGGATCAGCCCCAGCATTTT
TRBD1 | TRBJ2-7 | medium-sized | TRBV20-1 | CSARPIRGTGNYEQYF | TGCAGTGCTAGACCTATCCGGGGGACAGGGAACTACGAGCAGTACTTC
TRBD1 | TRBJ1-5 | NA | TRBV2 | CASRRDRDNQPQHF | TGTGCCAGCAGACGGGACAGGGACAATCAGCCCCAGCATTTT
NA | TRBJ1-2 | medium-sized | TRBV11-2 | CASSLDLAGTLRGYTF | TGTGCCAGCAGCTTAGATCTCGCAGGGACCCTTAGGGGCTACACCTTC
TRBD2 | TRBJ2-7 | large | TRBV6-6 | CATTPSGSSYEQYF | TGTGCCACCACACCTAGCGGGAGTTCCTACGAGCAGTACTTC
NA | TRBJ2-1 | medium-sized | TRBV20-1 | CSASDYFLDNSYNEQFF | TGCAGTGCTTCCGACTACTTTCTAGACAACTCCTACAATGAGCAGTTCTTC
TRBD2 | TRBJ2-7 | medium-sized | TRBV6-2/TRBV6-3 | CASSYSGTSGRTKAYEQYF | TGTGCCAGCAGTTACTCCGGGACTAGCGGGAGAACCAAGGCCTACGAGCAGTACTTC
NA | TRBJ2-2 | medium-sized | TRBV14 | CASSQVGGAGTFGELFF | TGTGCCAGCAGCCAAGTTGGGGGCGCAGGGACCTTCGGGGAGCTGTTTTTT
NA | TRBJ1-2 | medium-sized | TRBV30 | CAWTLGARGYTF | TGTGCCTGGACCCTTGGGGCTCGCGGCTACACCTTC
TRBD1 | TRBJ1-2 | large | TRBV28 | CASSPGTGVYGYTF | TGTGCCAGCAGTCCCGGGACAGGGGTCTATGGCTACACCTTC
TRBD1 | TRBJ1-5 | large | TRBV19 | CASSNTGGNQPQHF | TGTGCCAGTAGTAATACAGGGGGCAATCAGCCCCAGCATTTT
NA | TRBJ1-4 | medium-sized | TRBV27 | CASSLNRIRGADEKLFF | TGTGCCAGCAGTTTAAATAGAATTAGGGGAGCGGATGAAAAACTGTTTTTT
NA | TRBJ1-1 | medium-sized | TRBV29-1 | CSVLGAMNTEAFF | TGCAGCGTTCTAGGGGCGATGAACACTGAAGCTTTCTTT
NA | TRBJ2-1 | medium-sized | TRBV18 | CASSPVQNEQFF | TGTGCCAGCTCACCGGTCCAGAATGAGCAGTTCTTC
TRBD1 | TRBJ1-2 | NA | TRBV10-3 | CAISPGQGARGTGYTF | TGTGCCATCAGCCCGGGACAGGGGGCGCGAGGTACTGGCTACACCTTC
NA | TRBJ1-1 | NA | TRBV2 | CASSEVENTEAFF | TGTGCCAGCAGTGAAGTGGAGAACACTGAAGCTTTCTTT
NA | TRBJ1-5 | large | TRBV6-1 | CASSGAWDQPQHF | TGTGCCAGCAGTGGGGCCTGGGATCAGCCCCAGCATTTT
NA | TRBJ1-6 | medium-sized | TRBV20-1 | CSARPYDRSPHNSPLHF | TGCAGTGCTAGGCCCTATGACAGAAGCCCCCATAATTCACCCCTCCACTTT
TRBD1 | TRBJ2-2 | large | TRBV29-1 | CSVGTGDPANTGELFF | TGCAGCGTTGGGACAGGGGACCCCGCGAACACCGGGGAGCTGTTTTTT
NA | TRBJ1-5 | medium-sized | TRBV30 | CAWSKFRSNQPQHF | TGTGCCTGGAGTAAATTTAGGAGCAATCAGCCCCAGCATTTT
TRBD2 | TRBJ2-1 | medium-sized | TRBV5-4 | CASSRGTSGSDEQFF | TGTGCCAGCAGCCGTGGGACTAGCGGGAGTGATGAGCAGTTCTTC
NA | TRBJ2-7 | few | TRBV9 | CASSGSFGSEQYF | TGTGCCAGCAGCGGTAGTTTCGGGAGCGAGCAGTACTTC
NA | TRBJ1-6 | medium-sized | TRBV20-1 | CSARGDRRLSPLHF | TGCAGTGCTAGGGGGGACCGTCGCCTTTCACCCCTCCACTTT
NA | TRBJ1-6 | NA | TRBV11-2 | CASSLVGPGSPLHF | TGTGCCAGCAGCTTAGTTGGTCCGGGTTCACCCCTCCACTTT
NA | TRBJ2-1 | medium-sized | TRBV18 | CASSPERAYNEQFF | TGTGCCAGCTCACCAGAGCGGGCCTACAATGAGCAGTTCTTC
NA | TRBJ2-1 | few | TRBV20-1 | CSARDMATAKELYNEQFF | TGCAGTGCTAGAGATATGGCGACCGCCAAAGAACTCTACAATGAGCAGTTCTTC
NA | TRBJ1-6 | medium-sized | TRBV20-1 | CSARDAPLSSYNSPLHF | TGCAGTGCTAGAGATGCACCGTTGAGCTCCTATAATTCACCCCTCCACTTT
NA | TRBJ1-1 | medium-sized | TRBV10-3 | CAISESTKGTEAFF | TGTGCCATCAGTGAGTCGACTAAGGGCACTGAAGCTTTCTTT
NA | TRBJ2-7 | medium-sized | TRBV6-5 | CASREGPGGRLTYEQYF | TGTGCCAGCAGAGAAGGACCCGGGGGGCGCTTGACCTACGAGCAGTACTTC
TRBD1 | TRBJ1-2 | few | TRBV2 | CASSPDRGDYGYTF | TGTGCCAGCAGCCCGGACAGGGGGGACTATGGCTACACCTTC